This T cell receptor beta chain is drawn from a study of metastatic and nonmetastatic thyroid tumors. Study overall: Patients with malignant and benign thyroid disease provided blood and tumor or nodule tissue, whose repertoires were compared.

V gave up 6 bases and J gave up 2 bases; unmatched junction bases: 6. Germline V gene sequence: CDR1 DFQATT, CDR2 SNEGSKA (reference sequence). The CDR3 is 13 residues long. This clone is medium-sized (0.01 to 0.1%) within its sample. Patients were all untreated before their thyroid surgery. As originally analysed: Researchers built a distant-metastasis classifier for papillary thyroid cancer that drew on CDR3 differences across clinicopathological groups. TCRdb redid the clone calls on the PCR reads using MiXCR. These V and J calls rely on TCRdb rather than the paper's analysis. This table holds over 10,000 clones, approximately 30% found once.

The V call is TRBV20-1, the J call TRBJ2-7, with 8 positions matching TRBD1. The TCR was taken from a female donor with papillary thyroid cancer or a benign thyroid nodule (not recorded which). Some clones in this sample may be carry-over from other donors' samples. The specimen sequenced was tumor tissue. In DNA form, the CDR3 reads TGCAGTGCGGATCCGGGACAGGCCTACGAGCAGTACTTC. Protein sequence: CSADPGQAYEQYF.